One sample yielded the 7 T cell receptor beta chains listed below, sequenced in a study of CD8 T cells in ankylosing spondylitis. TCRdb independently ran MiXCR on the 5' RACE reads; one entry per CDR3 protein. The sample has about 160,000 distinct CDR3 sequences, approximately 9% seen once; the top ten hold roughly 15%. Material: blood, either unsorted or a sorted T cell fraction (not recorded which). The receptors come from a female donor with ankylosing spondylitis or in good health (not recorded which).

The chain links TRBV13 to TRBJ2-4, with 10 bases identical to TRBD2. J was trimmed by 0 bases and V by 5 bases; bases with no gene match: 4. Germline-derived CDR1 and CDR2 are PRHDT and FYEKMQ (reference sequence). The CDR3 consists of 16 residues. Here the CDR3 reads CASSARTSGAKNIQYF. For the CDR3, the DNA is TGTGCCAGCAGCGCACGGACTAGCGGAGCCAAAAACATTCAGTACTTC.

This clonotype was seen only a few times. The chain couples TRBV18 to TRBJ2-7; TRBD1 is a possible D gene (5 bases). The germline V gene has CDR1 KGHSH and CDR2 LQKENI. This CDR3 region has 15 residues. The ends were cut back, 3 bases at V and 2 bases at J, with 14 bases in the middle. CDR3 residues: CASSPSDSLPYEQYF. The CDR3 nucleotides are TGTGCCAGCTCACCGTCAGACAGCCTACCCTACGAGCAGTACTTC.

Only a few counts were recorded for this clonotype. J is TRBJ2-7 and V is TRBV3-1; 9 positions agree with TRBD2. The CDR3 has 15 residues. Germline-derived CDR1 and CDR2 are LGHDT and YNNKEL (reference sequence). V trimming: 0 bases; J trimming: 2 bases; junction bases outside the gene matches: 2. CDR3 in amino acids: CASSQEGLATYEQYF. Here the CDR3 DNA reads TGTGCCAGCAGCCAAGAGGGACTAGCCACCTACGAGCAGTACTTC.

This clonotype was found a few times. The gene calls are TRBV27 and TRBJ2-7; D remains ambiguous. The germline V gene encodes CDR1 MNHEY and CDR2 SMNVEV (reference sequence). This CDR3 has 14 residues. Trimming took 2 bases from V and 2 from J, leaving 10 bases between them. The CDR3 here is CASSLSDMPYEQYF. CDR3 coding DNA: TGTGCCAGCAGTTTAAGCGATATGCCCTACGAGCAGTACTTC.

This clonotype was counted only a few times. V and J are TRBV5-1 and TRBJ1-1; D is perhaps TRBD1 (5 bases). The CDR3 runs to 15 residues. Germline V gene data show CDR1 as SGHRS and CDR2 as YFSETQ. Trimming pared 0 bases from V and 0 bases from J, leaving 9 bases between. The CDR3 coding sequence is TGCGCCAGCAGCTTGGTAGGGGTCATGAACACTGAAGCTTTCTTT. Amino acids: CASSLVGVMNTEAFF. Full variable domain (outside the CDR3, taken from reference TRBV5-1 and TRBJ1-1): KAGVTQTPRYLIKTRGQQVTLSCSPISGHRSVSWYQQTPGQGLQFLFEYFSETQRNKGNFPGRFSGRQFSNSRSEMNVSTLELGDSALYLCASSLVGVMNTEAFFGQGTRLTVV.

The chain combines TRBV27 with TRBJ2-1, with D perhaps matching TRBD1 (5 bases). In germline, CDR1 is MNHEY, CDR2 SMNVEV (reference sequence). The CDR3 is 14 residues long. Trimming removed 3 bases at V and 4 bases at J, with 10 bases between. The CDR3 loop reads CASSLIQAYNEQFF. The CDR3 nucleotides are TGTGCCAGCAGTTTGATACAGGCGTACAATGAGCAGTTCTTC.

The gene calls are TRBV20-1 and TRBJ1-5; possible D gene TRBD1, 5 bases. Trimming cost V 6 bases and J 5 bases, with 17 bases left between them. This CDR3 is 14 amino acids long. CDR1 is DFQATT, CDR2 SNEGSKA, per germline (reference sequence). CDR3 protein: CSAPDSSGDQPQHF. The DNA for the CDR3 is TGCAGTGCCCCCGACAGCTCGGGAGATCAGCCCCAGCATTTT.